The 2 T cell receptor beta chains below come from one sample, sequenced in a study of monozygotic twins with cystic fibrosis. Libraries were prepared by immunoSEQ multiplex PCR; TCRdb keeps only in-frame clonotypes and omits some of them. The sample lists tens of thousands of clones, 80% to 95% occurring once. Sequenced material: blood. The receptors come from a girl aged 2 to 9 with cystic fibrosis.

The chain is built from TRBV7-7 and TRBJ2-2; the match to TRBD1 covers 10 bases. Germline trimming cut 5 bases from V and 1 base from J; bases unmatched to any gene: 4. This CDR3 comprises 16 residues. Germline assignment: CDR1 SSHAT and CDR2 FNYEAQ (reference sequence). Here the CDR3 DNA reads TGTGCCAGCAGCACCGGGACAGGGGTGAACACCGGGGAGCTGTTTTTT. It codes for CASSTGTGVNTGELFF. The full variable domain, completed using reference TRBV7-7 and TRBJ2-2, is GAGVSQSPRYKVTKRGQDVTLRCDPISSHATLYWYQQALGQGPEFLTYFNYEAQPDKSGLPSDRFSAERPEGSISTLTIQRTEQRDSAMYRCASSTGTGVNTGELFFGEGSRLTVL.

V is TRBV30 and J is TRBJ1-1; D possibly corresponds to TRBD1 (5 bases). Germline V gene sequence: CDR1 GTSNPN, CDR2 SVGIG (reference sequence). The CDR3 runs to 13 residues. V shed 1 base and J shed 4 bases, with 10 bases lying between them. The CDR3 sequence is CAWSAGGVTEAFF. DNA for the CDR3: TGTGCCTGGAGTGCGGGAGGGGTCACTGAAGCTTTCTTT.